This TCR beta chain was found in a study of OX40 agonist ivuxolimab in advanced cancers. Regarding the study as a whole: Certain nonresponders additionally had low normalized T-cell clonal expansion.

The method was immunoSEQ multiplex PCR; TCRdb's version includes in-frame clones alone and lacks a portion of them. The sample yields 30,000 or so clones, approximately 79% seen once. Per the germline V gene, CDR1 is SGHTS and CDR2 is YDEGEE. The CDR3 extends over 15 amino acids. The V end lost 5 bases, the J end lost 0 bases, and 12 bases lay between the germline ends. Sample share makes this clone large. Its antigen is not identified. The genes are TRBV5-8 and TRBJ1-5, with a possible D match to TRBD1 (6 bases). The material sequenced was CD4+ or CD8+ T cells sorted from blood, taken in a trial of the OX40 agonist ivuxolimab. The receptor's source is an adult with an advanced solid tumor such as melanoma, head and neck, liver or kidney cancer. CDR3 loop: CASSIQGYSNQPQHF. Here the CDR3 DNA reads TGTGCCAGCAGTATACAGGGTTATAGCAATCAGCCCCAGCATTTT.